Listed below are T cell receptor beta chains from one sample, sequenced in a study of radiotherapy plus CTLA-4 blockade in lung cancer. The table came from immunoSEQ multiplex PCR; TCRdb's copy has only in-frame clones and leaves some out. In the table there are about 53,000 clones, 84% of which are singletons. The sample was peripheral blood, taken from a patient treated with radiotherapy plus ipilimumab. These receptors all stem from a human donor with non-small cell lung cancer whose response to radiotherapy plus ipilimumab could not be evaluated. CDR3s include the opening cysteine and the closing phenylalanine or tryptophan. The D gene is left open where the match is weak. Clone size appears in some rows only: once, few, many, or a class for an expanded clone.

clone_size	j_call	d_call	v_call	cdr3_length	cdr3_aa	cdr3_nt
NA	TRBJ2-4	NA	TRBV5-1	12	CASSLPGNIQYF	TGCGCCAGCAGCTTGCCCGGGAACATTCAGTACTTC
NA	TRBJ2-1	NA	TRBV7-9	13	CASSTQNHNEQFF	TGTGCCAGCAGCACTCAAAACCACAATGAGCAGTTCTTC
NA	TRBJ1-2	TRBD1	TRBV7-7	16	CASSPDRGHNNYGYTF	TGTGCTAGCAGCCCGGACAGGGGGCACAATAACTATGGCTACACCTTC
NA	TRBJ1-1	NA	TRBV6-5	15	CASSYFSRGYTEAFF	TGTGCCAGCTCCTATTTCAGTCGAGGGTACACTGAAGCTTTCTTT
NA	TRBJ1-1	NA	TRBV2	12	CASSVRATEAFF	TGTGCCAGCAGTGTCAGGGCCACTGAAGCTTTCTTT
NA	TRBJ2-7	NA	TRBV28	12	CASSPRVGEQYF	TGTGCCAGCAGTCCCAGGGTGGGCGAGCAGTACTTC
NA	TRBJ1-4	TRBD1	TRBV5-4	14	CASSAGQSNEKLFF	TGTGCCAGCAGCGCGGGACAGTCCAATGAAAAACTGTTTTTT
NA	TRBJ2-7	NA	TRBV20-1	10	CSAYSYEQYF	TGCAGTGCCTATTCCTACGAGCAGTACTTC
NA	TRBJ1-1	NA	TRBV19	14	CASSTSSLSVGAFF	TGTGCCAGTAGTACTAGTTCACTAAGCGTAGGTGCTTTCTTT
NA	TRBJ2-3	NA	TRBV4-1	15	CASRDGGSSTDTQYF	TGCGCCAGCAGAGATGGCGGGTCCAGCACAGATACGCAGTATTTT
NA	TRBJ2-3	TRBD1	TRBV9	15	CASSLQGASTDTQYF	TGTGCCAGCAGCTTACAGGGGGCTAGCACAGATACGCAGTATTTT
medium-sized	TRBJ1-2	TRBD1	TRBV4-2	14	CASSEDRGQFGYTF	TGTGCCAGCAGCGAAGACAGGGGGCAATTCGGCTACACCTTC
NA	TRBJ2-7	NA	TRBV9	15	CASSVGGTPSYEQYF	TGTGCCAGCAGCGTAGGGGGGACTCCTTCCTACGAGCAGTACTTC
few	TRBJ2-3	NA	TRBV28	17	CASSLWGQNLSTDTQYF	TGTGCCAGCAGTTTATGGGGGCAGAACCTTAGCACAGATACGCAGTATTTT
NA	TRBJ2-7	TRBD1	TRBV5-1	13	CASSADRAYEQYF	TGCGCCAGCAGCGCGGACAGGGCCTACGAGCAGTACTTC
NA	TRBJ2-7	TRBD2	TRBV30	14	CAWSVSSGRFEQYF	TGTGCCTGGAGTGTCTCTAGCGGGAGATTCGAGCAGTACTTC
NA	TRBJ1-1	NA	TRBV18	14	CASSPGTIGTEAFF	TGTGCCAGCTCCCCCGGGACAATAGGCACTGAAGCTTTCTTT
NA	TRBJ2-1	TRBD1	TRBV27	15	CASSPRQGAYNEQFF	TGTGCCAGCAGTCCGAGACAGGGAGCTTACAATGAGCAGTTCTTC
once	TRBJ2-6	NA	TRBV28	17	CASSPPEVSSGANVLTF	TGTGCCAGCAGTCCACCGGAGGTAAGCTCTGGGGCCAACGTCCTGACTTTC
NA	TRBJ2-1	NA	TRBV2	12	CASTLRSGEQFF	TGTGCCAGCACCCTTCGGAGCGGCGAGCAGTTCTTC
once	TRBJ2-7	TRBD2	TRBV14	16	CASSQDEGLASLEQYF	TGTGCCAGCAGCCAAGACGAGGGACTAGCGAGTCTAGAGCAGTACTTC
once	TRBJ2-4	NA	TRBV19	11	CASSPGSIQYF	TGTGCCAGTAGCCCTGGGAGCATTCAGTACTTC
NA	TRBJ2-5	TRBD2	TRBV9	17	CASSAWTSGSFQETQYF	TGTGCCAGCAGCGCCTGGACTAGCGGGAGCTTCCAAGAGACCCAGTACTTC
NA	TRBJ2-2	TRBD2	TRBV11-2	14	CASSMPTSHGELFF	TGTGCCAGCAGCATGCCGACTAGCCACGGGGAGCTGTTTTTT
NA	TRBJ1-1	NA	TRBV9	13	CASSVGPYTEAFF	TGTGCCAGCAGCGTGGGGCCATACACTGAAGCTTTCTTT
NA	TRBJ2-1	TRBD2	TRBV7-6	18	CASSPRWVSGRAGNEQFF	TGTGCCAGCAGCCCCCGGTGGGTTAGCGGGAGGGCGGGGAATGAGCAGTTCTTC
NA	TRBJ2-7	TRBD2	TRBV11-2	14	CASSLASGTYEQYF	TGTGCCAGCAGCTTAGCTAGCGGCACCTACGAGCAGTACTTC
NA	TRBJ2-2	TRBD1	TRBV5-4	14	CASRPPTGAGELFF	TGTGCCAGCAGACCGCCGACAGGGGCCGGGGAGCTGTTTTTT
NA	TRBJ1-2	TRBD1	TRBV28	14	CASTPGQLPYGYTF	TGTGCCAGCACCCCGGGACAGCTTCCTTATGGCTACACCTTC
NA	TRBJ2-7	NA	TRBV5-4	14	CASSLTDSTREQYF	TGTGCCAGCAGCTTGACGGACTCCACCCGCGAGCAGTACTTC
NA	TRBJ1-4	NA	TRBV2	15	CASSEWGPGDEKLFF	TGTGCCAGCAGTGAATGGGGACCGGGGGATGAAAAACTGTTTTTT
NA	TRBJ2-3	NA	TRBV7-2	18	CASSLAARERESADTQYF	TGTGCCAGCAGCTTAGCGGCGAGGGAGAGGGAGTCTGCAGATACGCAGTATTTT
NA	TRBJ1-5	NA	TRBV5-1	17	CASSPGHPGRGNQPQHF	TGCGCCAGCAGCCCGGGACATCCAGGTCGGGGCAATCAGCCCCAGCATTTT
NA	TRBJ1-2	NA	TRBV9	15	CASSAGGQANYGYTF	TGTGCCAGCAGCGCCGGCGGGCAGGCTAACTATGGCTACACCTTC
once	TRBJ2-1	TRBD2	TRBV6-4	13	CASSSERGHEQFF	TGTGCCAGCAGTAGCGAGCGGGGTCATGAGCAGTTCTTC
NA	TRBJ1-1	TRBD1	TRBV2	14	CASSEDRHNTEAFF	TGTGCCAGCAGCGAGGACAGGCATAACACTGAAGCTTTCTTT
NA	TRBJ2-7	NA	TRBV4-3	15	CASSQDRRDSYEQYF	TGCGCCAGCAGCCAAGATCGGCGGGACTCCTACGAGCAGTACTTC
NA	TRBJ2-7	TRBD1	TRBV19	15	CASSPGTGKAYEQYF	TGTGCCAGTAGTCCAGGGACAGGGAAAGCCTACGAGCAGTACTTC
once	TRBJ2-3	NA	TRBV9	18	CASSPEQGLAASTDTQYF	TGTGCCAGCAGCCCTGAACAGGGTCTAGCGGCTAGCACAGATACGCAGTATTTT
NA	TRBJ2-1	TRBD2	TRBV2	15	CASSSSGISYNEQFF	TGTGCCAGCAGCTCAAGCGGGATCTCCTACAATGAGCAGTTCTTC